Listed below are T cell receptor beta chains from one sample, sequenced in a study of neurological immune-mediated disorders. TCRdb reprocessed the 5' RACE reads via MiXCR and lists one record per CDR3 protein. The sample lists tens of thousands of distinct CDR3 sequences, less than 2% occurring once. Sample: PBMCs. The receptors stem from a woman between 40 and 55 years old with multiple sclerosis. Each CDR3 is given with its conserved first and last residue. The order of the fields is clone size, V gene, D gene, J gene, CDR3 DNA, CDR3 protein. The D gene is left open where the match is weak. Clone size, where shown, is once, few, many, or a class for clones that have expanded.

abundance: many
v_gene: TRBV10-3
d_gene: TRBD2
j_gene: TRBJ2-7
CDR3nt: TGTGCCATCAGGGGACTAGCGGGGGGGCTGGGCGAGCAGTACTTC
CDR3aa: CAIRGLAGGLGEQYF

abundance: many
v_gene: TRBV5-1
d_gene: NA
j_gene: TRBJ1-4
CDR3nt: TGCGCCAGCAGCTTGGTGACAGCCTCTGATGAAAAACTGTTTTTT
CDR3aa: CASSLVTASDEKLFF

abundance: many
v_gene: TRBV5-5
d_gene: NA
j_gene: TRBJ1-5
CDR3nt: TGTGCCAGCAGTCCAACCTTGGGAGGGGATATTTGGCAGCCCCAGCATTTT
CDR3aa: CASSPTLGGDIWQPQHF

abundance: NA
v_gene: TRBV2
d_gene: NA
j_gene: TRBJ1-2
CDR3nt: TGTGCCAGCAGTTCGAGGGGTGGCTACACCTTC
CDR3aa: CASSSRGGYTF

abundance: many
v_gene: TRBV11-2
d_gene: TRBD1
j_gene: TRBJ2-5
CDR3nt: TGTGCCAGCAGCCCGGGTGAGACGACAGGGGAGGAGACCCAGTACTTC
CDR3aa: CASSPGETTGEETQYF

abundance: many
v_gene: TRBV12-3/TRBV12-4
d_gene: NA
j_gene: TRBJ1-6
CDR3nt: TGTGCCAGCAGTCCCCAGCAGGGAGGTAATTCACCCCTCCACTTT
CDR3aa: CASSPQQGGNSPLHF

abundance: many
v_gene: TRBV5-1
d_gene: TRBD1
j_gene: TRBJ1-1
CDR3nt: TGCGCCAGCAGCCTCGGGACAGGGGGTACAGTAATTTCAGCTTTCTTT
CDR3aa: CASSLGTGGTVISAFF

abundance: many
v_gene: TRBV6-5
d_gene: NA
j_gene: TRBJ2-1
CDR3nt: TGTGCCAGCCGAAACAGGGACTCCTACAATGAGCAGTTCTTC
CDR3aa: CASRNRDSYNEQFF

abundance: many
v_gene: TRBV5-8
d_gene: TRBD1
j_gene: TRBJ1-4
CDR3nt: TGTGCCAGCAGCTTAGGGACAGGGCTTGAAAAACTGTTTTTT
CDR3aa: CASSLGTGLEKLFF

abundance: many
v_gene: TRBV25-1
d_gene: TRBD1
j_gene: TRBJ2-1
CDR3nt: TGTGCCAGCAGTGGACGGACAGGAAGCTCCTACAATGAGCAGTTCTTC
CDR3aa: CASSGRTGSSYNEQFF

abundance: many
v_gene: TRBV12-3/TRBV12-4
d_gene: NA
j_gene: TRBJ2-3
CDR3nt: TGTGCCAGCAGTTTGCCCTCAGGGCGAGATACGCAGTATTTT
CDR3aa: CASSLPSGRDTQYF

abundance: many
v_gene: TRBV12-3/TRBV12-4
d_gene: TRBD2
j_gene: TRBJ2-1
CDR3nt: TGTGCCAGCATTCAAAAGCGTAGCGGGGGAAGGGATGAGCAGTTCTTC
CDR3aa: CASIQKRSGGRDEQFF

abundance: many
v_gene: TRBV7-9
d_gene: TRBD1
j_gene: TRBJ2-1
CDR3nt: TGTGCCAGCAGGCCGGGGACAGCCTTCTCCTACAATGAGCAGTTCTTC
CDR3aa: CASRPGTAFSYNEQFF

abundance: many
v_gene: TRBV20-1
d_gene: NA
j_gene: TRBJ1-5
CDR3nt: TGCAGTGCCCTGGTGGGGGGCGGCCAGCCCCAGCATTTT
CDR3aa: CSALVGGGQPQHF

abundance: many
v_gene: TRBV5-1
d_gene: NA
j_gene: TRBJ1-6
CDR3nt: TGCGCCAGCAGCCCGCGACGGGCCGATAATTCACCCCTCCACTTT
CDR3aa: CASSPRRADNSPLHF

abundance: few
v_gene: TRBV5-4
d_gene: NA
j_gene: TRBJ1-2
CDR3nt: TGTGCCAGCAGCTTGTGGTCTGCTAACTATGGCTACACCTTC
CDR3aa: CASSLWSANYGYTF

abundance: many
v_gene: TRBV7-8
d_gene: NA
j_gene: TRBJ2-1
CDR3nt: TGTGCCAGCAGCTCCCTTAGGACGGGGAATGAGCAGTTCTTC
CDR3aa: CASSSLRTGNEQFF